The 19 T cell receptor beta chains reported below all come from one sample, sequenced in a study of blood T cell repertoires in COVID-19. The assay was immunoSEQ multiplex PCR, and TCRdb's table has in-frame clones only and misses some. The sample shows 170,000 or so clones, 83% of them seen only once. The sample consisted of peripheral blood. Every receptor here comes from a human donor in a cohort sampled during active COVID-19.

This clone showed up just a few times. The rearrangement links TRBV6-5 to TRBJ1-1, with 8 bases lining up with TRBD1. There are 14 residues in the CDR3. Germline trimming cut 6 bases from V and 4 bases from J; bases unmatched to any gene: 7. The germline V gene has CDR1 MNHEY and CDR2 SVGAGI. The CDR3 loop is CASRTDRGGTEAFF. CDR3 nucleotides: TGTGCCAGCAGGACCGACAGGGGCGGCACTGAAGCTTTCTTT.

J is TRBJ2-7 and V is TRBV28; 12 nucleotides match TRBD1. V lost 4 bases, J lost 5 bases, and 6 bases stayed unmatched. CDR1 is MDHEN, CDR2 SYDVKM, per germline. The CDR3 length is 15 residues. The CDR3 loop reads CASSSTGQGAHEQYF. Here the CDR3 DNA reads TGTGCCAGCAGTTCTACGGGACAGGGGGCTCACGAGCAGTACTTC.

The chain recombines TRBV29-1 with TRBJ2-5, with 7 positions matching TRBD2. Looked up from germline, CDR1 is SQVTM and CDR2 is ANQGSEA. The CDR3 totals 14 residues. V shed 0 bases, J shed 7 bases, and the junction held 8 bases outside the gene matches. CDR3 nucleotides: TGCAGCGTTGAAGAAAGACACTCGGGGGGGACCCAGTACTTC. Translating it yields CSVEERHSGGTQYF.

The rearrangement links TRBV19 to TRBJ2-1, with 7 bases matching TRBD2. V dropped 6 bases and J dropped 6; count of bases not matched to a gene: 8. Looked up from germline, CDR1 is LNHDA and CDR2 is SQIVND (reference sequence). The CDR3 totals 14 residues. CDR3: CASSRDYTINEQFF. In DNA form, the CDR3 reads TGTGCCAGTAGCCGGGACTATACCATCAATGAGCAGTTCTTC.

This chain joins TRBV19 and TRBJ2-7; 7 bases map to TRBD2. The germline V gene has CDR1 LNHDA and CDR2 SQIVND (reference sequence). CDR3 length equals 16 residues. The ends lost 5 bases at V and 5 bases at J; junction bases unmatched: 15. CDR3 residues: CASSSSGEGRRNEQYF. The DNA for the CDR3 is TGTGCCAGTAGTTCGAGCGGGGAGGGCCGTCGGAACGAGCAGTACTTC. The whole variable domain, remainder taken from reference TRBV19 and TRBJ2-7, is DGGITQSPKYLFRKEGQNVTLSCEQNLNHDAMYWYRQDPGQGLRLIYYSQIVNDFQKGDIAEGYSVSREKKESFPLTVTSAQKNPTAFYLCASSSSGEGRRNEQYFGPGTRLTVT.

The genes are TRBV10-3 and TRBJ2-1, with D possibly being TRBD2 (6 bases). CDR3 size: 15 residues. With 4 bases removed from V and 5 bases from J, the gap between germline ends came to 15 bases. Germline-derived CDR1 and CDR2 are ENHRY and SYGVKD. The CDR3 DNA reads as TGTGCCATCAGTGCGGGGAGCGGGCAGGACAATGAGCAGTTCTTC. Its protein product is CAISAGSGQDNEQFF.

The J gene is TRBJ2-5, the V gene TRBV11-3, with 7 positions matching TRBD1. Per the germline V gene, CDR1 is SGHNT and CDR2 is YENEEA. The CDR3 totals 15 residues. With V trimmed by 5 bases and J by 3 bases, 9 bases remained unmatched. The CDR3 spells CASSLPLGQEETQYF. For the CDR3, the DNA is TGTGCCAGCAGCCTCCCACTTGGACAGGAAGAGACCCAGTACTTC.

The chain joins TRBV10-1 to TRBJ2-7; weak D call: TRBD2 (5 bases). The CDR3 covers 15 residues. V was clipped by 2 bases and J by 2 bases, with 13 bases between them. The V gene's germline CDR1 is WNHNN and CDR2 SYGVQD (reference sequence). CDR3 DNA: TGCGCCAGCAGTGAGATGACGGGAAATACCTACGAGCAGTACTTC. This sequence encodes CASSEMTGNTYEQYF.

This chain uses TRBV20-1 with TRBJ2-7, with TRBD2 matching 11 bases. CDR1 DFQATT and CDR2 SNEGSKA come from the germline V gene (reference sequence). J lost 2 bases, V lost 3 bases, and 3 bases had no gene match. The CDR3 runs 14 residues. The CDR3 DNA follows: TGCAGTGCTAGTACTAGCGGGAGCGCCTACGAGCAGTACTTC. Amino acid sequence: CSASTSGSAYEQYF.

V usage is TRBV11-2 and J usage is TRBJ2-7; 7 nucleotides agree with TRBD1. V gave up 5 bases and J gave up 4 bases; unmatched junction bases: 8. Germline CDR1 and CDR2: SGHAT and FQNNGV. There are 14 residues in the CDR3. The CDR3 loop is CASSPGTASYEQYF. Here the CDR3 DNA reads TGTGCCAGCAGCCCCGGGACAGCAAGTTACGAGCAGTACTTC.

The chain carries TRBV27 and TRBJ1-1, with TRBD1 identical over 8 bases. CDR3 size: 13 residues. After removal of 8 bases from V and 6 bases from J, the junction contained 8 bases not matched to a gene. Germline assignment: CDR1 MNHEY and CDR2 SMNVEV (reference sequence). The CDR3 protein is CASAILTGAEAFF. CDR3 in DNA: TGTGCCAGCGCGATATTGACAGGGGCTGAAGCTTTCTTT.

The genes are TRBV27 and TRBJ1-1; a possible D gene is TRBD1 (6 bases). CDR1 and CDR2 (germline): MNHEY, SMNVEV (reference sequence). The CDR3 extends over 16 amino acids. Trimming cost V 5 bases and J 1 base, with 17 bases left between them. CDR3 region: CASSRYRAEGNTEAFF. In DNA form, the CDR3 reads TGTGCCAGCAGTCGCTACAGGGCTGAGGGGAACACTGAAGCTTTCTTT.

This clone appeared once. This chain uses TRBV5-4 with TRBJ2-4; TRBD1 agrees at 10 bases. This CDR3 is 17 amino acids long. Trimming cost V 3 bases and J 3 bases; bases outside gene matches: 9. The germline V gene has CDR1 SGHNT and CDR2 YYREEE (reference sequence). CDR3 in amino acids: CASSSGQGFFGKNIQYF. The CDR3 DNA reads as TGTGCCAGCAGCTCGGGACAGGGGTTTTTTGGCAAAAACATTCAGTACTTC.

The chain employs TRBV3-1 (or the pseudogene TRBV3-2) and TRBJ2-1; 8 nucleotides align to TRBD1. The CDR3 has 14 residues. The junction had 7 bases not matched to a gene; V was cut back by 5 bases and J by 7 bases. Germline CDR1 and CDR2: LGHDT and YNNKEL (reference sequence). CDR3 region: CASSSTGVVNEQFF. The CDR3 coding sequence is TGTGCCAGCAGCTCGACAGGGGTGGTGAATGAGCAGTTCTTC.

This clone has more than one count but fewer than ten. This rearrangement joins TRBV3-1 (or the pseudogene TRBV3-2) to TRBJ1-6; D possibly corresponds to TRBD1 (5 bases). Germline CDR1 is LGHDT and CDR2 is YNNKEL (reference sequence). The CDR3 sequence is 14 residues long. V was trimmed by 3 bases and J by 5 bases, leaving 8 bases between them. The CDR3 here is CASSQGGNNSPLHF. CDR3 nucleotide sequence: TGTGCCAGCAGCCAGGGGGGAAATAATTCACCCCTCCACTTT.

In its sample, this clone was seen a few times. The same CDR3 is also encoded by other DNA sequences in this sample. The chain employs TRBV6-2 or TRBV6-3 and TRBJ2-7; 8 bases line up with TRBD2. This CDR3 is built from 15 residues. The V and J ends lost 4 bases and 1 base, in that order; junction bases with no gene match: 6. Germline V CDR1 and CDR2: MNHEY, SVGEGT. The CDR3 loop is CASSSTSGGSYEQYF. DNA of the CDR3: TGTGCCAGCAGTTCCACGAGCGGGGGATCCTACGAGCAGTACTTC.

The chain links TRBV5-4 to TRBJ2-7, with TRBD1 identical over 8 bases. The CDR3 is 14 amino acids. Germline assignment: CDR1 SGHNT and CDR2 YYREEE (reference sequence). The trim removed 1 base at V and 5 bases at J, leaving 5 bases unmatched. For the CDR3, the DNA is TGTGCCAGCAGCTTGCTGTCAGGGGGCAACGAGCAGTACTTC. Protein sequence: CASSLLSGGNEQYF. Full variable domain (remainder filled in from reference TRBV5-4 and TRBJ2-7): ETGVTQSPTHLIKTRGQQVTLRCSSQSGHNTVSWYQQALGQGPQFIFQYYREEENGRGNFPPRFSGLQFPNYSSELNVNALELDDSALYLCASSLLSGGNEQYFGPGTRLTVT.

This chain uses TRBV6-6 with TRBJ2-6; tentative D call: TRBD2 (5 bases). The germline V gene has CDR1 MNHNY and CDR2 SVGAGI (reference sequence). The CDR3 has 15 amino acids. With 4 bases removed from V and 2 bases from J, the gap between germline ends came to 9 bases. The CDR3 sequence is CASSLREPGANVLTF. CDR3 sequence (DNA): TGTGCCAGCAGTTTGAGGGAACCTGGGGCCAACGTCCTGACTTTC.

The V call is TRBV11-2, the J call TRBJ1-5, with 8 positions matching TRBD1. V dropped 5 bases and J dropped 4; count of bases not matched to a gene: 10. CDR3 length equals 16 residues. Germline V gives CDR1 SGHAT, CDR2 FQNNGV. The CDR3 sequence: CASSVGSGGANQPQHF. CDR3 bases: TGTGCCAGCAGCGTAGGCTCAGGGGGCGCGAATCAGCCCCAGCATTTT.